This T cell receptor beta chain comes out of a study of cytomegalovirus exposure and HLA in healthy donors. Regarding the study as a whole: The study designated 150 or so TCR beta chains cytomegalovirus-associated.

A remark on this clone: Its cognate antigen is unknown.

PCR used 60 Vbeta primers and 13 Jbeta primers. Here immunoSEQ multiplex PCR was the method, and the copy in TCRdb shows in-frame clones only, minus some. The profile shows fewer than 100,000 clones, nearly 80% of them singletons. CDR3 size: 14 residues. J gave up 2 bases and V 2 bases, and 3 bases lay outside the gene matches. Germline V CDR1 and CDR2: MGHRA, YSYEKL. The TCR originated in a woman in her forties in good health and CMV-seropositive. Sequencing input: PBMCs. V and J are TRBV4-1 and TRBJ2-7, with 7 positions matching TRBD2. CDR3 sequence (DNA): TGCGCCAGCAGCCAATGGACTAGGACCTACGAGCAGTACTTC. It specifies CASSQWTRTYEQYF.